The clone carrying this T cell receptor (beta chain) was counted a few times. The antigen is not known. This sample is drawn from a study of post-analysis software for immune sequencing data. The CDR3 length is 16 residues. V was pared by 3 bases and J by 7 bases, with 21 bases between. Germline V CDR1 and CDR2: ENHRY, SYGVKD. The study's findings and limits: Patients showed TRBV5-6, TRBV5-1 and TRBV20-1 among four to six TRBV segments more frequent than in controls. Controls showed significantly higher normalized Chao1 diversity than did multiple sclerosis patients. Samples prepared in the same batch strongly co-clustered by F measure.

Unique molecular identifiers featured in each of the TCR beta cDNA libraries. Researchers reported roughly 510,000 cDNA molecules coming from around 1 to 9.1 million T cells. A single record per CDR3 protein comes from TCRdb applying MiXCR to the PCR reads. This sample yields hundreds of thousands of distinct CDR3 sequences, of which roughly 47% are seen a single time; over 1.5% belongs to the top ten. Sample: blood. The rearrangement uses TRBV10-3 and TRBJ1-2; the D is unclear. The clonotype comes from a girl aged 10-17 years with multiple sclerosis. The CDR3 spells CAISETFEHNTAGYTF. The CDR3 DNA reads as TGTGCCATCAGTGAAACGTTCGAGCACAACACTGCTGGCTACACCTTC.